Each of the 31 T cell receptor beta chains below was sequenced from the same sample in a study of blood T cell repertoires in COVID-19. Assay used: immunoSEQ multiplex PCR; TCRdb lists only in-frame clones, some missing. The data contain some 330,000 clones, over 75% of them singletons. Sequencing was done on a sample of PBMCs or T cells enriched from blood (not recorded which). These receptors all come from a man under 40 who had recovered from COVID-19.

The V call is TRBV11-2, the J call TRBJ1-2; the D is unclear. The germline V gene has CDR1 SGHAT and CDR2 FQNNGV. This CDR3 contains 15 residues. The V gene lost 3 bases and the J gene lost 4 bases, with 15 bases spanning the gap. The CDR3 nucleotides read TGTGCCAGCAGCTTCCTAGAGGGAACAGCCTATGGCTACACCTTC. Translating it yields CASSFLEGTAYGYTF.

The chain's CDR3 is CASSVVGQVSNQPQHF. In nucleotides, the CDR3 is TGTGCCAGCAGCGTAGTGGGACAGGTAAGCAATCAGCCCCAGCATTTT. The V gene is TRBV9, the J gene TRBJ1-5; 8 bases match TRBD1. V shed 0 bases and J 1 base; nucleotides not matched to a gene: 3. This CDR3 region has 16 residues. CDR1 is SGDLS and CDR2 is YYNGEE in the germline V gene.

The chain joins TRBV7-8 to TRBJ2-7, with 9 positions matching TRBD1. The junction had 6 bases not matched to a gene; V was cut back by 5 bases and J by 1 base. Germline lookup yields CDR1 SGHVS and CDR2 FQNEAQ. This CDR3 comprises 15 residues. The CDR3 DNA reads as TGTGCCAGCAGCGTACGGGACAGGGTTTCCTACGAGCAGTACTTC. Its translation is CASSVRDRVSYEQYF.

V gene TRBV5-1 combines with J gene TRBJ2-7; D uncertain. CDR3 length equals 15 residues. V lost 1 base and J lost 0, with 11 bases in between. CDR1 and CDR2 from the germline V gene are SGHRS and YFSETQ. This CDR3 reads CASSLYATGSYEQYF. In DNA form, the CDR3 reads TGCGCCAGCAGCTTGTATGCGACGGGCTCCTACGAGCAGTACTTC.

As to this clone: This sample includes further DNA sequences coding for the same CDR3. The chain has TRBV3-1 (or the pseudogene TRBV3-2) and TRBJ1-2, with TRBD1 as a possible D gene (5 bases). CDR1 and CDR2 (germline): LGHDT, YNNKEL (reference sequence). Trimming took off 1 base at V and 2 bases at J, with 5 bases between the two ends. The length of the CDR3 is 13 residues. The CDR3 DNA reads TGTGCCAGCAGCCAAGGACAGAACTATGGCTACACCTTC. This codes for CASSQGQNYGYTF.

J is TRBJ1-6 and V is TRBV28; D gene unclear. CDR1 and CDR2 from the germline V gene are MDHEN and SYDVKM. The length of the CDR3 is 15 residues. The ends were cut back, 4 bases at V and 9 bases at J, with 16 bases in the middle. For the CDR3, the DNA is TGTGCCAGCAGTTCGATTTCCCCTTCGAGTTCACCCCTCCACTTT. This sequence encodes CASSSISPSSSPLHF.

J is TRBJ2-1 and V is TRBV28; 12 bases are shared with TRBD2. The CDR3 length is 15 residues. Per the germline V gene, CDR1 is MDHEN and CDR2 is SYDVKM. The ends lost 4 bases at V and 6 bases at J; junction bases unmatched: 4. The CDR3 DNA reads as TGTGCCAGCAGTTCACTAGCGGGGGGTGCCAATGAGCAGTTCTTC. Protein: CASSSLAGGANEQFF.

The chain has TRBV15 and TRBJ1-2, with 8 bases fitting TRBD1. The CDR3 consists of 14 residues. Germline V CDR1 and CDR2: LNHNV, YYDKDF (reference sequence). V was clipped by 1 base and J by 6 bases; unmatched bases: 4. CDR3 amino acids: CATSRGQGRNGYTF. CDR3 nucleotides: TGTGCCACCAGCAGAGGACAGGGGAGGAATGGCTACACCTTC.

This sequence joins TRBV6-5 and TRBJ1-2, with D maybe TRBD1 (6 bases). Between the trimmed V and J ends, which lost 6 bases and 6 bases, there was a span of 14 bases. Germline assignment: CDR1 MNHEY and CDR2 SVGAGI. This CDR3 contains 13 residues. The DNA for the CDR3 is TGTGCCAGCAGGGTCGGAGGGGGGGATGGCTACACCTTC. Protein sequence: CASRVGGGDGYTF.

The chain employs TRBV6-1 and TRBJ1-5, with 7 bases that match TRBD1. The CDR3 length is 15 residues. J lost 2 bases, V lost 3 bases, and 4 bases had no gene match. Germline V gene data show CDR1 as MNHNS and CDR2 as SASEGT. The CDR3 here is CASSERDSRNQPQHF. CDR3 DNA sequence: TGTGCCAGCAGTGAGAGGGACAGCCGCAATCAGCCCCAGCATTTT.

This chain joins TRBV13 and TRBJ2-5, with 8 positions matching TRBD1. This CDR3 contains 15 residues. The germline gives CDR1 PRHDT, CDR2 FYEKMQ (reference sequence). The V segment lost 3 bases and the J segment 5 bases; nucleotides outside the gene matches: 8. The DNA of the CDR3 is TGTGCCAGCAGCTTGGACAGGGAGTTTGGGGAGACCCAGTACTTC. As protein: CASSLDREFGETQYF.

The chain links TRBV7-2 to TRBJ1-5; D is ambiguous. Germline CDR1 and CDR2: SGHTA and FQGNSA. There are 16 residues in the CDR3. V dropped 1 base and J dropped 0 bases, with 10 bases sitting between them. The CDR3 sequence: CASSLGPYISNQPQHF. The CDR3 DNA is TGTGCCAGCAGCTTAGGCCCCTATATTAGCAATCAGCCCCAGCATTTT.

This chain uses TRBV27 with TRBJ1-6; a weak D match, TRBD1 (6 bases). Germline V gene data show CDR1 as MNHEY and CDR2 as SMNVEV (reference sequence). This CDR3 spans 17 amino acids. Trimming removed 0 bases at V and 2 bases at J, with 11 bases between. The CDR3 reads CASSLSIRGPYNSPLHF. The CDR3 DNA follows: TGTGCCAGCAGTTTATCGATCAGGGGCCCCTATAATTCACCCCTCCACTTT.

The chain carries TRBV7-2 and TRBJ2-7; D is undetermined. Deletions cut 3 bases from V and 0 bases from J, with 9 bases between. Germline CDR1 and CDR2: SGHTA and FQGNSA. CDR3 length equals 14 residues. The CDR3 sequence: CASSLSQDSYEQYF. Written as DNA, the CDR3 is TGTGCCAGCAGCTTGTCCCAGGACTCCTACGAGCAGTACTTC.

The chain recombines TRBV9 with TRBJ1-6; possibly TRBD1 for D (6 bases). Per the germline V gene, CDR1 is SGDLS and CDR2 is YYNGEE. CDR3 length: 18 residues. V lost 4 bases and J lost 6, with 23 bases in between. CDR3 protein: CASSTKDRLPQLNSPLHF. The CDR3 DNA is TGTGCCAGCAGCACCAAGGACAGACTCCCACAGCTTAATTCACCCCTCCACTTT.

The rearrangement joins TRBV9 to TRBJ2-2; perhaps TRBD2 as D (6 bases). The CDR3 is 18 residues long. The V and J ends lost 9 bases and 0 bases respectively, with 24 bases between them. Germline V gene data show CDR1 as SGDLS and CDR2 as YYNGEE. This chain's CDR3 is CATSPGSLGDSNTGELFF. Written as DNA, the CDR3 is TGTGCCACCAGTCCGGGATCGCTGGGGGACTCGAACACCGGGGAGCTGTTTTTT.

The rearrangement uses TRBV6-1 and TRBJ1-3; 7 nucleotides line up with TRBD1. Germline loops: CDR1 MNHNS, CDR2 SASEGT. The CDR3 covers 15 residues. J lost 2 bases, V lost 2 bases, and 3 bases had no gene match. The CDR3 DNA sequence: TGTGCCAGCAGTGAACACAGGGGTCCTGGAAACACCATATATTTT. Translated: CASSEHRGPGNTIYF.

The chain recombines TRBV28 with TRBJ2-3; D may be TRBD2 (6 bases). Germline values: CDR1 MDHEN, CDR2 SYDVKM. V gave up 5 bases and J gave up 6 bases, with 18 bases separating them. The CDR3 spans 15 residues. CDR3 residues: CASSPPGLMQDTQYF. Written as DNA, the CDR3 is TGTGCCAGCAGTCCTCCAGGACTAATGCAGGATACGCAGTATTTT.

In nucleotides, the CDR3 is TGTGCCAGTACCACCGGAGACGGTCTTCGCACAGATACGCAGTATTTT. The encoded protein is CASTTGDGLRTDTQYF. V is TRBV19 and J is TRBJ2-3; the D is unclear. There are 16 residues in the CDR3. Trimming stripped 7 bases from V and 1 base from J, with 18 bases between. Germline assignment: CDR1 LNHDA and CDR2 SQIVND (reference sequence). Full variable domain (missing parts from reference TRBV19 and TRBJ2-3): DGGITQSPKYLFRKEGQNVTLSCEQNLNHDAMYWYRQDPGQGLRLIYYSQIVNDFQKGDIAEGYSVSREKKESFPLTVTSAQKNPTAFYLCASTTGDGLRTDTQYFGPGTRLTVL.

V gene TRBV10-1 combines with J gene TRBJ2-3; TRBD1 agrees at 8 bases. The CDR3 has 15 amino acids. The germline V gene encodes CDR1 WNHNN and CDR2 SYGVQD (reference sequence). V gave up 0 bases and J gave up 2 bases; unmatched junction bases: 1. The CDR3 loop is CASSESTGDTDTQYF. The DNA of the CDR3 is TGCGCCAGCAGTGAGTCGACAGGGGACACAGATACGCAGTATTTT.

The chain combines TRBV7-8 with TRBJ2-2, with 10 bases identical to TRBD1. Germline values: CDR1 SGHVS, CDR2 FQNEAQ. The CDR3 is made up of 13 amino acids. Trimming removed 5 bases from V and 8 bases from J; junction bases left unmatched: 2. The DNA for the CDR3 is TGTGCCAGCAGCGACAGGGGGCCTGGGGAGCTGTTTTTT. This gives the protein CASSDRGPGELFF.

The chain is built from TRBV20-1 and TRBJ2-4; TRBD1 matches at 7 bases. V trimming: 5 bases; J trimming: 3 bases; junction bases outside the gene matches: 7. The CDR3 is 14 residues long. Germline CDR1 DFQATT, CDR2 SNEGSKA (reference sequence). The DNA of the CDR3 is TGCAGTGCTTGTGAGGGGGCGGGCAAAAACATTCAGTACTTC. Its protein is CSACEGAGKNIQYF.

This chain joins TRBV7-9 and TRBJ1-5, with 9 bases aligning to TRBD1. The CDR3 loop spans 14 amino acids. V shed 6 bases and J 4 bases; nucleotides not matched to a gene: 4. Germline lookup yields CDR1 SEHNR and CDR2 FQNEAQ (reference sequence). Here the CDR3 reads CASRGTGINQPQHF. The DNA of the CDR3 is TGTGCCAGCAGAGGGACAGGGATAAATCAGCCCCAGCATTTT.

The genes are TRBV11-2 and TRBJ2-7; TRBD1 aligns across 12 bases. The V gene's germline CDR1 is SGHAT and CDR2 FQNNGV. V lost 3 bases and J lost 4; bases outside the gene matches: 16. The CDR3 is made up of 19 amino acids. CDR3 sequence: CASSFLSAVRGQGAYEQYF. For the CDR3, the DNA is TGTGCCAGCAGCTTTTTGTCGGCGGTGCGGGGACAGGGGGCGTACGAGCAGTACTTC.

The chain carries TRBV20-1 and TRBJ1-6; tentative D call: TRBD1 (5 bases). Per the germline V gene, CDR1 is DFQATT and CDR2 is SNEGSKA (reference sequence). The CDR3 runs 13 residues. V gave up 6 bases and J gave up 5 bases, with 11 bases separating them. CDR3 coding DNA: TGCAGTGCCAGTGGGACTAATAATTCACCCCTCCACTTT. This codes for CSASGTNNSPLHF.

This chain connects TRBV27 to TRBJ2-2, with 11 bases identical to TRBD2. J lost 6 bases, V lost 5 bases, and 2 bases had no gene match. Looked up from germline, CDR1 is MNHEY and CDR2 is SMNVEV (reference sequence). The CDR3 is 14 amino acids. In DNA, the CDR3 is TGTGCCAGCAGTGTGGGACTAGCGGCCGGGGAGCTGTTTTTT. Its protein is CASSVGLAAGELFF.

The rearrangement joins TRBV28 to TRBJ1-2; possible D gene TRBD1, 6 bases. The CDR3 contains 15 residues. V was shortened by 6 bases and J by 4 bases, with 18 bases between the two germline ends. The germline V gene has CDR1 MDHEN and CDR2 SYDVKM. CDR3 bases: TGTGCCAGCAGCCTACCCGGGACATCTAGCTATGGCTACACCTTC. Encoded protein: CASSLPGTSSYGYTF.

This chain connects TRBV10-1 to TRBJ1-1; D uncertain. V lost 3 bases and J 1 base, leaving 9 bases between the germline ends. CDR3 length: 14 amino acids. From germline, CDR1 is WNHNN and CDR2 SYGVQD (reference sequence). CDR3 region: CASSDHRGNTEAFF. CDR3 in DNA: TGCGCCAGCAGTGATCACCGGGGGAACACTGAAGCTTTCTTT.

The rearrangement uses TRBV18 and TRBJ1-3; weak D call: TRBD1 (5 bases). Trimming removed 3 bases at V and 0 bases at J, with 15 bases between. CDR3 length equals 17 residues. Germline V gene data show CDR1 as KGHSH and CDR2 as LQKENI. In DNA form, the CDR3 reads TGTGCCAGCTCACCCATAGACAGCCTTAACTCTGGAAACACCATATATTTT. Translating it yields CASSPIDSLNSGNTIYF.

This clone was seen a few times. This rearrangement joins TRBV19 to TRBJ1-1; weak D call: TRBD1 (6 bases). The germline V gene encodes CDR1 LNHDA and CDR2 SQIVND (reference sequence). This CDR3 contains 18 residues. Trimming cost V 3 bases and J 0 bases, with 20 bases left between them. CDR3 residues: CASSISTEGDLLNTEAFF. The DNA for the CDR3 is TGTGCCAGTAGTATTTCGACAGAGGGGGACCTATTGAACACTGAAGCTTTCTTT.

The V call is TRBV15, the J call TRBJ1-1, with D possibly TRBD1 on 5 matching bases. Germline V CDR1 and CDR2: LNHNV, YYDKDF (reference sequence). The CDR3 extends over 15 amino acids. The V gene lost 3 bases and the J gene lost 4 bases, with 15 bases spanning the gap. The CDR3 loop is CATSRGTYRSTEAFF. Here the CDR3 DNA reads TGTGCCACCAGCAGGGGGACTTACCGGAGCACTGAAGCTTTCTTT.